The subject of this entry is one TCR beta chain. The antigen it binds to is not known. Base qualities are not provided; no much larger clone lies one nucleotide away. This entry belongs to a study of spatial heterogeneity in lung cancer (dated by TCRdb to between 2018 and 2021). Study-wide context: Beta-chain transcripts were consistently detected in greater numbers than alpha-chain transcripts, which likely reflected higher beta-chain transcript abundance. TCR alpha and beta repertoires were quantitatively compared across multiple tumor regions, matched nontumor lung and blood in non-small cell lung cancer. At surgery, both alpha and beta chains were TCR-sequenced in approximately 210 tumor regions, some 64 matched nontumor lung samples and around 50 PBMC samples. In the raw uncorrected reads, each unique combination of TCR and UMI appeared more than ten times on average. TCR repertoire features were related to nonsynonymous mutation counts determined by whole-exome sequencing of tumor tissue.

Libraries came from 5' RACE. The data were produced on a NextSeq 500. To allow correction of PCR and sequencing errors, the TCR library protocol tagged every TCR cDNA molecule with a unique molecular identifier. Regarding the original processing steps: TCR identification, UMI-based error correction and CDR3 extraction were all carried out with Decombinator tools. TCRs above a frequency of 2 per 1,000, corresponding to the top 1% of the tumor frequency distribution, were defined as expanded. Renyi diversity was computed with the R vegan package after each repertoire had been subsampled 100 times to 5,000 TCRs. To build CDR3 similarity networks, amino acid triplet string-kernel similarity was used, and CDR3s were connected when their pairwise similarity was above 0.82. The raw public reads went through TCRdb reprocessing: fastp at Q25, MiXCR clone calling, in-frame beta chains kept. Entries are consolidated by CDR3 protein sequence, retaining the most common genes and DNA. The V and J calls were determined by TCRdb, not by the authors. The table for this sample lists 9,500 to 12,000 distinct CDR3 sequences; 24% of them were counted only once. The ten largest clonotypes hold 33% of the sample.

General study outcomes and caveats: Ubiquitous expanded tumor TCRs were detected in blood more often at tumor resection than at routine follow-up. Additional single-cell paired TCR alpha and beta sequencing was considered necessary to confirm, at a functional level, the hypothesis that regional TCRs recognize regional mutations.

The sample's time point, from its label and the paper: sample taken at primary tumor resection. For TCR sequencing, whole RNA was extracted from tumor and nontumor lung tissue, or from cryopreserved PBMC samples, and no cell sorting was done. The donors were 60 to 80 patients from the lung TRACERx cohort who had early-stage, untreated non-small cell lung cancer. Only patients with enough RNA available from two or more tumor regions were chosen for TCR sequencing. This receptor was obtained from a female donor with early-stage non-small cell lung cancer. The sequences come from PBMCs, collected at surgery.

The sequenced DNA: TGTGCCAGCAGCTTAAGCCGCGGGAGTTACACCGGGGAGCTGTTTTTT. Its protein product is CASSLSRGSYTGELFF. The chain is assembled from TRBV7-2 and TRBJ2-2, with 7 bases in between that match TRBD2. Measured from the cysteine to the phenylalanine, the CDR3 is 16 residues long. The kept DNA is CDR3 alone, 48 bases in frame from the first base. Germline trimming amounts to 2 bases on V and 3 bases on J, with 6 as the count of junction bases outside the gene matches. The germline V gene provides CDR1 SGHTA and CDR2 FQGNSA.